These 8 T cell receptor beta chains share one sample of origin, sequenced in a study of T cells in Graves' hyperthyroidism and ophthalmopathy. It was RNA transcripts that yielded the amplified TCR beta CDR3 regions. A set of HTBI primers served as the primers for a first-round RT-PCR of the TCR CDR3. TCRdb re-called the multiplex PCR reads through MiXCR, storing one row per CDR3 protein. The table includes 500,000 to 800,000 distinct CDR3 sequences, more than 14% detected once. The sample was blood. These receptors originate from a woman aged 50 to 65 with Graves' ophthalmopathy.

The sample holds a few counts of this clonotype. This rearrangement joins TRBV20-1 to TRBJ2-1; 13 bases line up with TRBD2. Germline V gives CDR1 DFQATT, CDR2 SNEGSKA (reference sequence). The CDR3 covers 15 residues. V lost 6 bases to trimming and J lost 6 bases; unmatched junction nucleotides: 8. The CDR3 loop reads CSASKLAGGFNEQFF. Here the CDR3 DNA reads TGCAGTGCATCCAAACTAGCGGGAGGGTTCAATGAGCAGTTCTTC.

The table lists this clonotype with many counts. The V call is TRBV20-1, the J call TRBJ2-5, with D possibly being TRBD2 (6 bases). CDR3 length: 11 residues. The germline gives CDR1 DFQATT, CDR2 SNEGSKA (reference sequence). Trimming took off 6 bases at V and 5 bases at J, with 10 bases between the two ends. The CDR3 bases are TGCAGTGCCCCCGCGGGGGAGACCCAGTACTTC. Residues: CSAPAGETQYF.

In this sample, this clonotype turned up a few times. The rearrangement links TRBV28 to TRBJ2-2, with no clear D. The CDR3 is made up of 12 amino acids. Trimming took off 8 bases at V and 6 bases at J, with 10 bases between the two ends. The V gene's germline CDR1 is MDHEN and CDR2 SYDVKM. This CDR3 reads CASGPIAGELFF. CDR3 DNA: TGTGCCAGCGGGCCCATCGCCGGGGAGCTGTTTTTT. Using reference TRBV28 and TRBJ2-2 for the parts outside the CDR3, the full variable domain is DVKVTQSSRYLVKRTGEKVFLECVQDMDHENMFWYRQDPGLGLRLIYFSYDVKMKEKGDIPEGYSVSREKKERFSLILESASTNQTSMYLCASGPIAGELFFGEGSRLTVL.

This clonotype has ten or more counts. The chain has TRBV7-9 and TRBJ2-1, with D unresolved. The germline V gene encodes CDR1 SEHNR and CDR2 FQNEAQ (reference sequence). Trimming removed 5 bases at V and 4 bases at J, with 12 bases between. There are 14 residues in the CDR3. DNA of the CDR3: TGTGCCAGCAGCGTCGCTCAAATTTACAATGAGCAGTTCTTC. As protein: CASSVAQIYNEQFF.

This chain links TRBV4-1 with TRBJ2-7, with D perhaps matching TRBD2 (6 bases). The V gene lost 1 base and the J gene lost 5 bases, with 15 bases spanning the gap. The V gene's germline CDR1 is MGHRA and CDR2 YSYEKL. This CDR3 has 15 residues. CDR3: CASSQVPGDLHEQYF. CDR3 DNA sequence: TGCGCCAGCAGCCAAGTGCCGGGAGACCTTCACGAGCAGTACTTC.

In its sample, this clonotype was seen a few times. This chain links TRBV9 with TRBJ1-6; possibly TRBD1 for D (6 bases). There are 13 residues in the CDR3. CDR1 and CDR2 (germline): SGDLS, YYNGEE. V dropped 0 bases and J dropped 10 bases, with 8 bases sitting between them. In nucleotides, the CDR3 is TGTGCCAGCAGCGTAGTAGGGGGATCACCCCTCCACTTT. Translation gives CASSVVGGSPLHF.

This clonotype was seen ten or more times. CDR3 coding DNA: TGTGCCAGCTCACCAGTAACAGGGGATGGCTACACCTTC. Protein: CASSPVTGDGYTF. V and J are TRBV18 and TRBJ1-2; TRBD1 agrees at 7 bases. J lost 6 bases, V lost 2 bases, and 3 bases had no gene match. The CDR3 runs to 13 residues. The germline V gene encodes CDR1 KGHSH and CDR2 LQKENI.

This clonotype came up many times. The CDR3 DNA is TGTGCCAGCAGTACACTGGGGGGCGGAACCTACGAGCAGTACTTC. Translated, it gives CASSTLGGGTYEQYF. This chain links TRBV12-3 or TRBV12-4 with TRBJ2-7; the D call may be TRBD1 or TRBD2 (6 bases each). V was clipped by 5 bases and J by 2 bases, with 16 bases between them. This CDR3 has 15 amino acids.